Listed below are T cell receptor beta chains from one sample, sequenced in a study of Graves' ophthalmopathy and Graves' hyperthyroidism. TCRdb independently ran MiXCR on the multiplex PCR reads; one entry per CDR3 protein. This table has about 240,000 distinct CDR3 sequences, 45% to 55% appearing once. The source material was peripheral blood. These receptors all stem from an adult man with Graves' ophthalmopathy. Both conserved end residues are part of each CDR3. Clone size is shown for a subset of rows, as once, few, many or a class of expanded clone.

j_gene	abundance	v_gene	CDR3aa
TRBJ1-1	-	TRBV29-1	CSSRGQNTEAFF
TRBJ1-2	-	TRBV11-3	CASSQRQGAGDNYGYTF
TRBJ2-7	-	TRBV7-8	CASSLGRDSIYEQYF
TRBJ1-4	-	TRBV7-9	CASSALGQGDEKLFF
TRBJ2-7	few	TRBV7-2	CASSNQVTSTYEQYF
TRBJ1-1	few	TRBV20-1	CSATPVNGRGRGEAFF
TRBJ1-6	-	TRBV9	CASSPEDRVSSPLHF
TRBJ2-7	-	TRBV10-3	CAISDVGAYEQYF
TRBJ2-7	-	TRBV29-1	CSVEADRGRPREQYF
TRBJ2-7	-	TRBV20-1	CSARVGDRSGYEQYF
TRBJ1-6	-	TRBV19	CASSANRGISYNSPLHF
TRBJ1-2	few	TRBV7-9	CASSPRAPKAF
TRBJ1-1	-	TRBV29-1	CSVEGRGRTEAFF
TRBJ2-6	-	TRBV10-3	CASIKDRIASGGANVLTF
TRBJ1-4	-	TRBV2	CASSLLSEKLFF
TRBJ2-7	once	TRBV20-1	CSARGPLGYDSYGQYF
TRBJ2-7	few	TRBV7-9	CASSFRRTGDHEQYF
TRBJ2-7	few	TRBV19	CASSASGNPRDYEQYF
TRBJ1-5	many	TRBV10-3	CAIAPYSNQPQHF
TRBJ2-7	many	TRBV24-1	CAKAGGYEQYF
TRBJ1-5	-	TRBV12-5	CATGAREPQHF
TRBJ1-5	-	TRBV5-4	CASSLWPNQPQHF
TRBJ1-1	-	TRBV28	CASSPGTGVSRRPFF
TRBJ1-5	-	TRBV12-3/TRBV12-4	CASSFGTGGNQPQHF
TRBJ1-5	medium-sized	TRBV5-1	CASSLAGGNQPQHF
TRBJ1-2	-	TRBV7-2	CASSAPGKDGYTF
TRBJ1-2	-	TRBV20-1	CSAHLTGVVNYGYTF
TRBJ2-5	many	TRBV25-1	CASSEETAQETQYF
TRBJ1-1	few	TRBV10-2	CASSEGVLNTEAFF